This T cell receptor beta chain derives from a study of blood T cell repertoires in COVID-19. The method was immunoSEQ multiplex PCR; TCRdb's version includes in-frame clones alone and lacks a portion of them. The sample carries some 140,000 clones, roughly 85% recorded once. CDR3 length: 13 residues. V shed 4 bases and J shed 2 bases, with 9 bases lying between them. Germline-derived CDR1 and CDR2 are SGHDN and FVKESK. The TCR sequence derives from a human donor in a cohort sampled during active COVID-19. The specimen was peripheral blood. The chain has TRBV14 and TRBJ2-7, with D perhaps TRBD2 (6 bases). The CDR3 protein is CASSRDFAYEQYF. The DNA for the CDR3 is TGTGCCAGCAGCCGGGACTTCGCCTACGAGCAGTACTTC. Variable domain in full (rest from reference TRBV14 and TRBJ2-7): EAGVTQFPSHSVIEKGQTVTLRCDPISGHDNLYWYRRVMGKEIKFLLHFVKESKQDESGMPNNRFLAERTGGTYSTLKVQPAELEDSGVYFCASSRDFAYEQYFGPGTRLTVT.